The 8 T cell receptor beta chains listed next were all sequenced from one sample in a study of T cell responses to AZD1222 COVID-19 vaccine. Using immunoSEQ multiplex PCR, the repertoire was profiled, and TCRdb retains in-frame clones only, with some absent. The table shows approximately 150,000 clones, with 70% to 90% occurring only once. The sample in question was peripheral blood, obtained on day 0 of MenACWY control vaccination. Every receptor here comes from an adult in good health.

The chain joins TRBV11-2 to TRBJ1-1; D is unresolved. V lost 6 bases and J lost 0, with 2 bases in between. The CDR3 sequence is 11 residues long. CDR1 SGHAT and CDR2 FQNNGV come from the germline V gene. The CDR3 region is CASRMNTEAFF. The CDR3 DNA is TGTGCCAGCAGGATGAACACTGAAGCTTTCTTT. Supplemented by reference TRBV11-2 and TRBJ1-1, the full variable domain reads EAGVAQSPRYKIIEKRQSVAFWCNPISGHATLYWYQQILGQGPKLLIQFQNNGVVDDSQLPKDRFSAERLKGVDSTLKIQPAKLEDSAVYLCASRMNTEAFFGQGTRLTVV.

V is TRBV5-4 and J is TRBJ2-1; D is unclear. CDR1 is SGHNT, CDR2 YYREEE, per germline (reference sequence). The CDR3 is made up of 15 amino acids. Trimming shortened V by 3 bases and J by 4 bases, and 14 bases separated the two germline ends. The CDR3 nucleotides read TGTGCCAGCAGCTCATCCGTGCAGCAGTACAATGAGCAGTTCTTC. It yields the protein CASSSSVQQYNEQFF.

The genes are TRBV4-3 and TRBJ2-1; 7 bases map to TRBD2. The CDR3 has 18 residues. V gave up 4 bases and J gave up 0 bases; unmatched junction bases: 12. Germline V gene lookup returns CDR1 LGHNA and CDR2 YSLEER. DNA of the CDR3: TGCGCCAGCAGCCCAAGAATCGGAGCGGGGTTCTCCTACAATGAGCAGTTCTTC. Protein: CASSPRIGAGFSYNEQFF.

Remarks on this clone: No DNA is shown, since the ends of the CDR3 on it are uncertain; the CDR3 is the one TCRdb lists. CDR3 residues: CASSFRFGVYQPQHF. The rearrangement uses TRBV27 and TRBJ1-5. CDR1 is MNHEY, CDR2 SMNVEV, per germline (reference sequence). The CDR3 extends over 15 residues, inclusive of both ends.

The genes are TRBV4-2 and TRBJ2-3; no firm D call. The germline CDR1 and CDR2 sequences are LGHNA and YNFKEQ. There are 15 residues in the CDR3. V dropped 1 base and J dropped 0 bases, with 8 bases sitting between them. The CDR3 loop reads CASSQVLSSTDTQYF. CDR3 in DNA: TGTGCCAGCAGCCAAGTATTGAGTAGCACAGATACGCAGTATTTT.

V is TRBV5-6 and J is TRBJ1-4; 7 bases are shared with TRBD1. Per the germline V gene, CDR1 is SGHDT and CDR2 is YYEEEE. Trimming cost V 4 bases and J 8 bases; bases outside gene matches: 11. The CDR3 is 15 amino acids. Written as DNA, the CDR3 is TGTGCCAGCAGCCTCCGGGACAGTGGAGGCGAAAAACTGTTTTTT. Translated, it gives CASSLRDSGGEKLFF.

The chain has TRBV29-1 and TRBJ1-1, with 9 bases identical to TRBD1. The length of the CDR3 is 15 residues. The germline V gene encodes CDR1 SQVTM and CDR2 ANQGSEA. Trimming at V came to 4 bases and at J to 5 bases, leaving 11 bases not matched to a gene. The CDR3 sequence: CSVALRDRASTEAFF. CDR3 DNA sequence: TGCAGCGTTGCCCTCCGGGACAGGGCTTCAACTGAAGCTTTCTTT.

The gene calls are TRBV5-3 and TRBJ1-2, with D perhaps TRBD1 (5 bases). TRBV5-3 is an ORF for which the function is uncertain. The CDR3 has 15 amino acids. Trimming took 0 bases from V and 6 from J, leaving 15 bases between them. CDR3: CARSLVVGGGHGYTF. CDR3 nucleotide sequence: TGTGCCAGAAGCTTGGTGGTCGGGGGAGGGCATGGCTACACCTTC.